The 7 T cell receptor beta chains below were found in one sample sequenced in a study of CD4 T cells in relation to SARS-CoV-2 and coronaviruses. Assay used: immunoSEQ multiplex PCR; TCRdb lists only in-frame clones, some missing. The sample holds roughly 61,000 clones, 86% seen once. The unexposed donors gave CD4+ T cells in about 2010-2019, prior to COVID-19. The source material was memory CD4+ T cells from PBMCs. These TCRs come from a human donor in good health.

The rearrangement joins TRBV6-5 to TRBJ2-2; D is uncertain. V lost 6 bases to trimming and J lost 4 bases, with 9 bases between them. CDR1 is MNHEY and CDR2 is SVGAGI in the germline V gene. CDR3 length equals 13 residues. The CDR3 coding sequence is TGTGCCAGCAGAGTGTACAGCACCGGGGAGCTGTTTTTT. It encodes CASRVYSTGELFF.

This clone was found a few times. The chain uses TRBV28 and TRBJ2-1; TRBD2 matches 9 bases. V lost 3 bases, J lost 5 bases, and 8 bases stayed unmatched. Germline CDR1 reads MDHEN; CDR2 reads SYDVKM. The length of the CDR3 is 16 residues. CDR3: CASSLGAVAGDNEQFF. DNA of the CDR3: TGTGCCAGCAGTTTGGGGGCCGTAGCGGGAGACAATGAGCAGTTCTTC.

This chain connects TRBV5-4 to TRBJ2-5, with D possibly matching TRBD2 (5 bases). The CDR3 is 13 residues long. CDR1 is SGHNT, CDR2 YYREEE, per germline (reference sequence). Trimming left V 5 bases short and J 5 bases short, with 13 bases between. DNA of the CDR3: TGTGCCAGCAGGGGGAAGGCGGGTGAGACCCAGTACTTC. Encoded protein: CASRGKAGETQYF.

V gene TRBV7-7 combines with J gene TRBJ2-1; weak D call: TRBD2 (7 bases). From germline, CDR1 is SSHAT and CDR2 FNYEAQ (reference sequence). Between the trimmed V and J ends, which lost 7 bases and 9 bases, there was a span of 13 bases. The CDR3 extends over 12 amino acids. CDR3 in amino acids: CASTPGGGEQFF. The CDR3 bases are TGTGCCAGCACCCCGGGGGGCGGTGAGCAGTTCTTC.

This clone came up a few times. In nucleotides, the CDR3 is TGCGCCAGCAGCTTGGGAGGATCGGCAGGGGGCACTGAAGCTTTCTTT. Protein sequence: CASSLGGSAGGTEAFF. The rearrangement uses TRBV5-1 and TRBJ1-1, with 7 bases that match TRBD1. The CDR3 has 16 amino acids. V shed 0 bases and J 4 bases; nucleotides not matched to a gene: 9. Germline values: CDR1 SGHRS, CDR2 YFSETQ.

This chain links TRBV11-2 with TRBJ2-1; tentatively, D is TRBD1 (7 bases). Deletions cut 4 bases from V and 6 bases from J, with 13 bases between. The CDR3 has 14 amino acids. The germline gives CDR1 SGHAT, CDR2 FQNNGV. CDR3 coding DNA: TGTGCCAGCAGCTACGGAGGGACAGTCAATGAGCAGTTCTTC. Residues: CASSYGGTVNEQFF.

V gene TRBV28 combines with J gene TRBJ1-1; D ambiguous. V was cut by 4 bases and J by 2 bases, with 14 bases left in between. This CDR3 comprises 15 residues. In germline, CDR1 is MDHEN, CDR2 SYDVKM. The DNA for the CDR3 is TGTGCCAGCAGTTCGATTAAAACATCCAACACTGAAGCTTTCTTT. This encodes CASSSIKTSNTEAFF.